The 3 T cell receptor beta chains in this list originate from one sample, sequenced in a study of blood T cell repertoires in COVID-19. Only in-frame clones appear in the TCRdb table, and some are missing; sequencing was by immunoSEQ multiplex PCR. The table includes 410,000 or so clones, around 91% detected once. The specimen was peripheral blood. These receptors were taken from a woman in her thirties or forties with COVID-19, enrolled during active disease.

The chain is built from TRBV6-4 and TRBJ1-3; D is perhaps TRBD1 (5 bases). Germline V gene lookup returns CDR1 MRHNA and CDR2 SNTAGT. The CDR3 is made up of 17 amino acids. V was clipped by 2 bases and J by 5 bases, with 19 bases between them. The CDR3 DNA follows: TGTGCCAGCAGTGACCCCCACCAGGCGGGGGAGAGAAACACCATATATTTT. Translated, it gives CASSDPHQAGERNTIYF.

In its sample, this clone was seen once. V is TRBV27 and J is TRBJ1-1; a weak D match, TRBD1 (6 bases). The CDR3 totals 12 residues. CDR1 and CDR2 (germline): MNHEY, SMNVEV (reference sequence). Deletions cut 6 bases from V and 8 bases from J, with 13 bases between. The CDR3 nucleotides are TGTGCCAGCAGGTCGACAGGACAAGAAGCTTTCTTT. Translation gives CASRSTGQEAFF.

The rearrangement joins TRBV5-4 to TRBJ1-2, with TRBD1 matching over 8 bases. Germline lookup yields CDR1 SGHNT and CDR2 YYREEE (reference sequence). V lost 2 bases, J lost 1 base, and 1 base stayed unmatched. The CDR3 spans 14 residues. The CDR3 DNA is TGTGCCAGCAGCTTTGACAGGGGTAACTATGGCTACACCTTC. Translated, it gives CASSFDRGNYGYTF.